This T cell receptor beta chain was identified during a study of OX40 agonist ivuxolimab in advanced cancers. Clones were read by immunoSEQ multiplex PCR, and TCRdb kept only the in-frame ones, dropping some. The sample yields about 60,000 clones, 88% seen once. Trimming took off 1 base at V and 4 bases at J, with 6 bases between the two ends. Germline V gives CDR1 SGHDT, CDR2 YYEEEE. This CDR3 has 12 amino acids. The source material was CD4+ or CD8+ T cells sorted from blood, sampled in a trial of the OX40 agonist ivuxolimab. The genes are TRBV5-6 and TRBJ2-7; D not certain. The source is an adult with an advanced solid tumor such as melanoma, head and neck, liver or kidney cancer. The CDR3 here is CASSLTKYEQYF. The CDR3 region has the DNA TGTGCCAGCAGCTTGACAAAATACGAGCAGTACTTC.